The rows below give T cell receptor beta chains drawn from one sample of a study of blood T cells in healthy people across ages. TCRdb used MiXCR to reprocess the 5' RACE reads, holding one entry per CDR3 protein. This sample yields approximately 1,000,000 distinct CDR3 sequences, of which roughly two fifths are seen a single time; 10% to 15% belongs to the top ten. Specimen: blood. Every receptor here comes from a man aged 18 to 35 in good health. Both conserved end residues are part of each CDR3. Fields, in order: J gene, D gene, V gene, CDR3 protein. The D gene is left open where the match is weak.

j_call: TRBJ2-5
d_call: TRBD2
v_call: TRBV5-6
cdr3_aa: CASSLQTSAATQYF

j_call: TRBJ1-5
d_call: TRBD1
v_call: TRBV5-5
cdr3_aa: CASSPDRGKNQPQHF

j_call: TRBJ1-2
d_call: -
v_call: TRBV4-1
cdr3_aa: CASSQDSLGGANYGYTF

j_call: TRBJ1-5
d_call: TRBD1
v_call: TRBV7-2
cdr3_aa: CASSPGQGILQPQHF

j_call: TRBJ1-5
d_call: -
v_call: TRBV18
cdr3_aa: CASSPGPRQPQHF

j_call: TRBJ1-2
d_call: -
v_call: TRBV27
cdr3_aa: CASTRRGNYGYTF

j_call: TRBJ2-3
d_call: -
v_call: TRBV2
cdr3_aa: CASRADSTDTQYF

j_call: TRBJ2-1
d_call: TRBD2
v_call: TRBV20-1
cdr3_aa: CSARSLTSGIPGSHNEQFF

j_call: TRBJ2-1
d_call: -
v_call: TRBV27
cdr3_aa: CASSPEGRSGDEQFF

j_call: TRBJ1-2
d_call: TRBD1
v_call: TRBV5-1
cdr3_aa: CASSSGTGMNGYTF

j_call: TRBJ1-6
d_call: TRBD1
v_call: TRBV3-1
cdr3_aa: CASSRGQGGGPLHF

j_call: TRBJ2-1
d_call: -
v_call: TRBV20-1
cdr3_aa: CSARGPGRAGRYNEQFF

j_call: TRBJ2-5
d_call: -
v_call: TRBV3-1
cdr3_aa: CASSHGQLQETQYF

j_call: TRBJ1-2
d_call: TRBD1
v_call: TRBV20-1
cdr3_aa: CSASVGTGALGYTF

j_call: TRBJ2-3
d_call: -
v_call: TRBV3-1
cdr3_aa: CASSLTQTADTQYF

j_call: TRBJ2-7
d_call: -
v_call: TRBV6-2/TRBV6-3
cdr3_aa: CASAPRVQVAYEQYF

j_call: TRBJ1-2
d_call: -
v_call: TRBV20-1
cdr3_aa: CSASRPGQDGSYGYTF

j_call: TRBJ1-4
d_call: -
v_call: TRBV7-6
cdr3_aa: CASSLVGSTNEKLFF

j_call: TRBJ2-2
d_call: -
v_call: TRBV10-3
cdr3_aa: CAISPLDRNTGELFF

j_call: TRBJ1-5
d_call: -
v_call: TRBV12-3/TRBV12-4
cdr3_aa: CASSLTDSQPQHF

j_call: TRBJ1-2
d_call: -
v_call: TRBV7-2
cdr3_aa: CASSPLGALANYGYTF